Below are 26 T cell receptor beta chains sequenced from a single sample in a study of CD8 T cells in Susac syndrome. It was with random hexamers that roughly 0.45 to 1 ug RNA was reverse transcribed. TCRdb reprocessed the immunoSEQ multiplex PCR reads via MiXCR and lists one record per CDR3 protein. The table includes 330,000 or so distinct CDR3 sequences, approximately 91% detected once. The sample was CD8+ T cells from PBMCs. The receptor set was obtained from a human donor with multiple sclerosis.

The chain recombines TRBV20-1 with TRBJ2-1; possible D gene TRBD2, 5 bases. The V gene's germline CDR1 is DFQATT and CDR2 SNEGSKA (reference sequence). V was clipped by 4 bases and J by 9 bases, with 19 bases between them. This CDR3 has 14 amino acids. The CDR3 nucleotides read TGCAGTGCTAACTCTCCCTCGGGCCTAGCTGAGCAGTTCTTC. Amino acids: CSANSPSGLAEQFF.

The rearrangement links TRBV30 to TRBJ2-7; D is unclear. V was cut by 2 bases and J by 3 bases, with 11 bases left in between. Germline CDR1 is GTSNPN and CDR2 is SVGIG (reference sequence). The CDR3 is made up of 13 amino acids. CDR3 loop: CAWSSGDSYEQYF. Written as DNA, the CDR3 is TGTGCCTGGAGTAGTGGGGATAGCTACGAGCAGTACTTC.

The chain carries TRBV20-1 and TRBJ2-7; TRBD2 matches 7 bases. With V trimmed by 3 bases and J by 2 bases, 4 bases remained unmatched. The CDR3 is made up of 13 amino acids. Germline values: CDR1 DFQATT, CDR2 SNEGSKA (reference sequence). This CDR3 is CSASQLATYEQYF. The CDR3 DNA reads as TGCAGTGCTAGTCAACTAGCGACCTACGAGCAGTACTTC.

This chain connects TRBV29-1 to TRBJ2-7; the D gene is possibly TRBD1 (6 bases). This CDR3 has 15 amino acids. V shed 0 bases and J shed 0 bases, with 12 bases lying between them. Germline CDR1 and CDR2: SQVTM and ANQGSEA. The CDR3 coding sequence is TGCAGCGTTGAAGATCCTAACAGGGACTCCTACGAGCAGTACTTC. Its protein product is CSVEDPNRDSYEQYF.

This chain joins TRBV12-3 or TRBV12-4 and TRBJ2-5; the match to TRBD2 covers 11 bases. V lost 6 bases, J lost 4 bases, and 7 bases stayed unmatched. CDR3 length equals 15 residues. The CDR3 sequence is CASRQLAGDRETQYF. CDR3 in DNA: TGTGCCAGCAGGCAACTAGCGGGAGATCGAGAGACCCAGTACTTC.

The chain couples TRBV29-1 to TRBJ2-1; D is undetermined. Trimming removed 3 bases from V and 5 bases from J, with 5 bases in between. Germline V lookup: CDR1 SQVTM, CDR2 ANQGSEA. This CDR3 has 11 residues. In DNA form, the CDR3 reads TGCAGCGTTGAGATAGACAATGAGCAGTTCTTC. Translated, it gives CSVEIDNEQFF.

The rearrangement links TRBV28 to TRBJ2-7, with D unclear. The V and J ends lost 8 bases and 3 bases respectively, with 5 bases between them. CDR1 and CDR2 from the germline V gene are MDHEN and SYDVKM. The CDR3 is 10 amino acids. CDR3 region: CASAHYEQYF. In DNA form, the CDR3 reads TGTGCCAGCGCCCACTACGAGCAGTACTTC.

This sequence joins TRBV12-3 or TRBV12-4 and TRBJ1-1; D is ambiguous. The CDR3 contains 12 residues. The germline V and J ends were trimmed by 1 base and 7 bases, with 7 bases remaining between them. As DNA, the CDR3 is TGTGCCAGCAGTTTAGAGGTGGTTGAAGCTTTCTTT. It specifies CASSLEVVEAFF.

The rearrangement links TRBV4-3 to TRBJ2-7, with D unresolved. V lost 0 bases to trimming and J lost 1 base, with 10 bases between them. There are 15 residues in the CDR3. Germline assignment: CDR1 LGHNA and CDR2 YSLEER. The CDR3 bases are TGCGCCAGCAGCCAAGATTGGGTGCTATCCTACGAGCAGTACTTC. Protein sequence: CASSQDWVLSYEQYF.

The rearrangement links TRBV27 to TRBJ1-2, with a weak D call TRBD1 (6 bases). CDR3 length equals 14 residues. V was pared by 4 bases and J by 4 bases, with 13 bases between. Germline-derived CDR1 and CDR2 are MNHEY and SMNVEV (reference sequence). CDR3 sequence (DNA): TGTGCCAGCAGTTCAGGGGAAGAAATCTATGGCTACACCTTC. Its protein product is CASSSGEEIYGYTF.

The chain is built from TRBV19 and TRBJ1-2, with D perhaps TRBD1 (6 bases). Germline CDR1 and CDR2: LNHDA and SQIVND (reference sequence). Trimming pared 3 bases from V and 7 bases from J, leaving 9 bases between. The CDR3 length is 12 residues. Here the CDR3 reads CASSITGLGYTF. CDR3 DNA sequence: TGTGCCAGTAGTATTACAGGGCTTGGCTACACCTTC.

The chain combines TRBV27 with TRBJ2-7, with D possibly matching TRBD2 (5 bases). The germline V and J ends were trimmed by 9 bases and 4 bases, with 16 bases remaining between them. Germline lookup yields CDR1 MNHEY and CDR2 SMNVEV (reference sequence). This CDR3 is built from 13 residues. In DNA form, the CDR3 reads TGTGCCAGTGGGGATCGAGGGTTTTACGAGCAGTACTTC. It translates to CASGDRGFYEQYF.

The chain carries TRBV29-1 and TRBJ1-2; no clear D. CDR3 size: 12 residues. Per the germline V gene, CDR1 is SQVTM and CDR2 is ANQGSEA. Trimming pared 7 bases from V and 4 bases from J, leaving 13 bases between. The CDR3 loop reads CSAVASPYGYTF. As DNA, the CDR3 is TGCAGCGCTGTAGCCAGCCCCTATGGCTACACCTTC.

The chain employs TRBV9 and TRBJ1-3, with no clear D. With 9 bases removed from V and 9 bases from J, the gap between germline ends came to 7 bases. CDR1 SGDLS and CDR2 YYNGEE come from the germline V gene. The CDR3 totals 9 residues. The CDR3 sequence is CATRGTIYF. The CDR3, as DNA: TGTGCCACCCGGGGCACCATATATTTT.

The chain combines TRBV6-5 with TRBJ1-1; D unclear. The CDR3 covers 14 residues. Trimming stripped 2 bases from V and 3 bases from J, with 10 bases between. Germline V gene lookup returns CDR1 MNHEY and CDR2 SVGAGI. As DNA, the CDR3 is TGTGCCAGCAGTTACCACACACAATACACTGAAGCTTTCTTT. This encodes CASSYHTQYTEAFF.

This sequence joins TRBV20-1 and TRBJ2-7; 14 bases are a match to TRBD2. The V and J ends lost 0 bases and 4 bases, in that order; junction bases with no gene match: 2. The CDR3 totals 15 residues. Germline CDR1 and CDR2: DFQATT and SNEGSKA (reference sequence). The CDR3 region has the DNA TGCAGTGCTAGAGATGGGACTAGCGGGGGATACGAGCAGTACTTC. This gives the protein CSARDGTSGGYEQYF.

This chain connects TRBV25-1 to TRBJ2-7; 11 bases fit TRBD2. This CDR3 has 15 residues. Germline assignment: CDR1 MGHDK and CDR2 SYGVNS. Trimming at V came to 4 bases and at J to 6 bases, leaving 8 bases not matched to a gene. This CDR3 is CASSATSGSISEQYF. CDR3 coding DNA: TGTGCCAGCAGTGCCACTAGCGGGAGCATTAGCGAGCAGTACTTC.

V is TRBV30 and J is TRBJ2-7; the D call may be TRBD1 or TRBD2 (5 bases each). This CDR3 is built from 11 residues. CDR1 GTSNPN and CDR2 SVGIG come from the germline V gene (reference sequence). V was clipped by 5 bases and J by 5 bases, with 10 bases between them. The CDR3 loop is CAWERGDEQYF. CDR3 nucleotides: TGTGCCTGGGAGAGGGGCGACGAGCAGTACTTC.

The DNA of the CDR3 is TGTGCCAGCAGTTTTCGGGGGCCCCTCTACGAGCAGTACTTC. Amino acid sequence: CASSFRGPLYEQYF. The chain has TRBV12-3 or TRBV12-4 and TRBJ2-7; D assignment may be TRBD1 or TRBD2 (6 bases each). The CDR3 is made up of 14 amino acids. Trimming cost V 3 bases and J 3 bases, with 12 bases left between them.

The chain uses TRBV12-3 or TRBV12-4 and TRBJ2-1; 7 bases are a match to TRBD2. This CDR3 has 17 residues. V lost 4 bases to trimming and J lost 1 base; unmatched junction nucleotides: 10. The CDR3 spells CASSSLLSSGSYNEQFF. The CDR3 DNA reads TGTGCCAGCAGTTCCCTTCTTTCTAGCGGATCCTACAATGAGCAGTTCTTC.

This chain links TRBV29-1 with TRBJ1-4; 11 bases are shared with TRBD1. The CDR3 totals 13 residues. Trimming cost V 6 bases and J 5 bases; bases outside gene matches: 2. Germline loops: CDR1 SQVTM, CDR2 ANQGSEA. CDR3 DNA: TGCAGCGTCCGGACAGGGGGCAATGAAAAACTGTTTTTT. Translation: CSVRTGGNEKLFF. Combining the CDR3 with reference TRBV29-1 and TRBJ1-4 gives the whole variable domain SAVISQKPSRDICQRGTSLTIQCQVDSQVTMMFWYRQQPGQSLTLIATANQGSEATYESGFVIDKFPISRPNLTFSTLTVSNMSPEDSSIYLCSVRTGGNEKLFFGSGTQLSVL.

The chain has TRBV7-9 and TRBJ2-1; D not resolved. The CDR3 sequence is 12 residues long. V shed 3 bases and J shed 7 bases, with 7 bases lying between them. Germline V gives CDR1 SEHNR, CDR2 FQNEAQ (reference sequence). In nucleotides, the CDR3 is TGTGCCAGCAGCTTTGAGCAGAATGAGCAGTTCTTC. Its translation: CASSFEQNEQFF.

This chain joins TRBV2 and TRBJ2-3; 10 bases align to TRBD2. The CDR3 spans 17 residues. Per the germline V gene, CDR1 is SNHLY and CDR2 is FYNNEI. V was pared by 7 bases and J by 3 bases, with 13 bases of the junction left unmatched. The CDR3 protein is CASKRELAGMSTDTQYF. DNA for the CDR3: TGTGCCAGCAAACGCGAACTAGCGGGGATGAGTACAGATACGCAGTATTTT.

The chain joins TRBV27 to TRBJ2-7; 8 bases are shared with TRBD2. The germline V gene encodes CDR1 MNHEY and CDR2 SMNVEV (reference sequence). V was pared by 0 bases and J by 5 bases, with 6 bases of the junction left unmatched. This CDR3 is 15 amino acids long. CDR3 DNA: TGTGCCAGCAGTTTATCAGCGGGAGCTAGTGACGAGCAGTACTTC. The encoded protein is CASSLSAGASDEQYF.

This clonotype was seen once. CDR3 DNA: TGTGCTATCGGCGGTGGGACAGATACGCAGTATTTT. This translates into CAIGGGTDTQYF. The J gene is TRBJ2-3, the V gene TRBV12-3 or TRBV12-4; no clear D gene. The CDR3 consists of 12 residues.

The rearrangement joins TRBV12-3 or TRBV12-4 to TRBJ2-7; D is perhaps TRBD1 or TRBD2 (5 bases each). Trimming took off 6 bases at V and 3 bases at J, with 18 bases between the two ends. The CDR3 runs to 15 residues. CDR3 sequence: CASRAGKTGLYEQYF. The CDR3 coding sequence is TGTGCCAGCAGGGCTGGGAAGACGGGGCTCTACGAGCAGTACTTC.